This T cell receptor (beta chain) comes out of a study of beta chain features in type 1 diabetes. Findings and limits, study-wide: A moderate, significant TCRB CDR3 shortening appeared in type 1 diabetes across four CD4+ subsets. Patients showed naive, central memory and Treg TCRB repertoires that appeared more similar than those of healthy donors. Insertions at VDJ junctions were less frequent in type 1 diabetes patients. These patients also deleted more nucleotides at the same junctions. Researchers cautioned that cDNA sequencing could over-represent cells with high TCR expression.

Notes on this clone: Its antigen is undetermined.

The sequenced template was cDNA made from the entire isolated RNA. The method was immunoSEQ multiplex PCR; TCRdb's version includes in-frame clones alone and lacks a portion of them. The sample includes some 240,000 clones, about a sixth of them seen just once. This TCR derives from a man aged 25-45 years with type 1 diabetes. The material sequenced was naive CD4+ T cells from blood.

CDR3 nucleotide sequence: TGTGCCAGCAGCTTAACCTGGGGGCGCAATGAGCAGTTCTTC. Its protein is CASSLTWGRNEQFF. The chain has TRBV7-2 and TRBJ2-1, with D maybe TRBD1 (6 bases). This CDR3 has 14 residues. The V end was cut by 2 bases, the J end by 6 bases, with 11 bases between. Looked up from germline, CDR1 is SGHTA and CDR2 is FQGNSA.